The TCR beta chain described here comes from a study of blood T cell repertoires in COVID-19 (dated by TCRdb to 2019 to 2021). In the study overall: Samples covering the acute and convalescent phases of COVID-19 were provided by collaborators in the United States, Italy and Spain. The material from the prospective study consisted of cDNA or gDNA derived from T cells, B-cell-depleted T cells, or PBMCs. Subjects who had been exposed to COVID-19, were actively infected with it, or had recovered from it provided the deeply sampled blood TCRbeta repertoires that made up the dataset. The repertoires were made available in a free public database intended to serve as a resource for research on the immune response to SARS-CoV-2. Samples came from the ongoing ImmuneRACE study (first 160 participants) plus 1,254 subjects from 6 global collaborators. Nearly every sample came with metadata listing a de-identified subject ID, COVID-19 status, age in years and sex. Where available, HLA class I and class II types were obtained from metadata supplied by the sample provider rather than from assay-based typing. Broader findings and caveats from the paper: The quantity of clinical and demographic metadata differed by source and by participant and was supplied without curation.

TCRbeta CDR3 regions were amplified from genomic DNA by means of the immunoSEQ Assay, a bias-controlled multiplex PCR. Per the authors' processing: Within the assay, amplification of reference gene primers was used to estimate how many nucleated cells each sample contained. Sequence reads were collapsed and filtered to measure the absolute abundance of every unique TCRbeta CDR3 rearrangement. For each sample, productive Simpson clonality was calculated as the square root of Simpson's diversity index across productive rearrangements. Imported from immuneACCESS, the table was reduced by TCRdb to in-frame sequences with V and J called. These copies leave out some clones; in studies compared against another copy, an unresolved V gene accounts for under half, and the cause of the remainder is not known. D and trimming come from the DNA, and the V and J calls and clone size come from that table. The sample table shows 50,000 to 65,000 clones, and around 74% are seen once. The ten largest make up 6.4% of the sample.

There are 14 amino acids in the CDR3, from cysteine to phenylalanine inclusive. The CDR3 DNA has 42 bases and is translated from base 1. In the germline V gene, CDR1 corresponds to SGHVS and CDR2 to FQNEAQ. Cut back by 0 bases and 0 bases, the V and J ends lie 3 bases apart. To note about this clone: The target of this receptor is not known. No much larger clone is present one base from it, and per-base qualities are unavailable.

Whole blood was collected in K2EDTA tubes by collaborating institutions according to the institutions' own protocols. For TCRbeta analysis, collaborators shipped samples as frozen whole blood, isolated PBMCs, or DNA extracted from either of those sample types. This sequence was found in a woman between 45 and 60 years old with active or convalescent COVID-19. Material for sequencing was peripheral blood. The rearrangement combines TRBV7-8 with TRBJ2-1; no D gene call is confident. The base sequence is TGTGCCAGCAGCTTAGCGAGCTCCTACAATGAGCAGTTCTTC. It translates as CASSLASSYNEQFF.